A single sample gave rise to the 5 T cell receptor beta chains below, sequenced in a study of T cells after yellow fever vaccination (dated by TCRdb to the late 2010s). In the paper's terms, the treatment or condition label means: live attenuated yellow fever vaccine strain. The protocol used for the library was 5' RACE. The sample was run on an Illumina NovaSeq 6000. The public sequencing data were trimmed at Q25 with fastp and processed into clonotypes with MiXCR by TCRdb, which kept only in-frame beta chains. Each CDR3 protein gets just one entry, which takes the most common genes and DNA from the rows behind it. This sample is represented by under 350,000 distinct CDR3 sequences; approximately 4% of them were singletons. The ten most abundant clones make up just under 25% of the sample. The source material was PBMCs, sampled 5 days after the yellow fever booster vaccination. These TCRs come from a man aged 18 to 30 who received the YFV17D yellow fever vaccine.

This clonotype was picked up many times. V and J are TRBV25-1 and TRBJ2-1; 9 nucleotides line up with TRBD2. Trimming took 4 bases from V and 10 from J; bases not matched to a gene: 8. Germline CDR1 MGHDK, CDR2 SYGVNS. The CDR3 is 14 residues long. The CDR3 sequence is CASSVKRGESEQFF. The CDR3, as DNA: TGTGCCAGCAGTGTGAAGCGGGGGGAATCGGAGCAGTTCTTC.

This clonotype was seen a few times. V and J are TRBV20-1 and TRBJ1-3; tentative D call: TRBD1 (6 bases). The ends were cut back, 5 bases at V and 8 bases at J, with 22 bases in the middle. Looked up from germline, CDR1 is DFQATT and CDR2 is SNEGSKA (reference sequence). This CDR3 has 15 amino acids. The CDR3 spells CSALGHPFGLDTIYF. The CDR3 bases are TGCAGTGCTTTGGGACATCCATTTGGTCTGGACACCATATATTTT.

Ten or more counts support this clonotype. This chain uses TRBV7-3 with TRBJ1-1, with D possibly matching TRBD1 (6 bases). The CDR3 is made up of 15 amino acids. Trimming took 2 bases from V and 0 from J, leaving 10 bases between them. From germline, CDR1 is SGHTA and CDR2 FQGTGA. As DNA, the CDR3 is TGTGCCAGCAGCTTAGGACAGATAATGAACACTGAAGCTTTCTTT. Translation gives CASSLGQIMNTEAFF.

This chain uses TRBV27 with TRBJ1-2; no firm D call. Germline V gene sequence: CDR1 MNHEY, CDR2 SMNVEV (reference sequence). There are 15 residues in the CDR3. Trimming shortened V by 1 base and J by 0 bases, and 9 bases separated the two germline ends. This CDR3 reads CASSLFADSNYGYTF. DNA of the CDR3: TGTGCCAGCAGTTTATTTGCGGATTCTAACTATGGCTACACCTTC.

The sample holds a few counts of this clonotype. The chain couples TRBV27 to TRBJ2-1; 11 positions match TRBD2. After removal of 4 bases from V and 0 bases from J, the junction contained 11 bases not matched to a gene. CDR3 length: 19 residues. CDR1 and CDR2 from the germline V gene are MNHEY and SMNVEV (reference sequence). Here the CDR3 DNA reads TGTGCCAGCAGTTCGAAATCCGGGACTAGCGGTAGCTCCTACAATGAGCAGTTCTTC. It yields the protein CASSSKSGTSGSSYNEQFF.